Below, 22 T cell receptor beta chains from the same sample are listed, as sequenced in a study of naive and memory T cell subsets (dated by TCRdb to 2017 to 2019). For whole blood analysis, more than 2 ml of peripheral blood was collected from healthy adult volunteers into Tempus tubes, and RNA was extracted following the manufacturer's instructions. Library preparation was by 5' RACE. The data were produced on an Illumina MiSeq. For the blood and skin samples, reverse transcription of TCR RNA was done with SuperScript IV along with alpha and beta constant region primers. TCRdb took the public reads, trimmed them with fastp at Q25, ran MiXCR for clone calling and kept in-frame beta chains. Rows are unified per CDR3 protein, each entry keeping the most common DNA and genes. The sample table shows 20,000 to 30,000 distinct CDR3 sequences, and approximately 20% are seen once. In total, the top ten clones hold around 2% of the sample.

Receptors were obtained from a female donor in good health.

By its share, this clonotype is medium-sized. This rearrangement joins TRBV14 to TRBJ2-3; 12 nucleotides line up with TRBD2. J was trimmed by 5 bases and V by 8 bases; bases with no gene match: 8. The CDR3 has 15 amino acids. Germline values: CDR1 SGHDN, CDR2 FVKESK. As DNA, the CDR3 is TGTGCCAGCGATAGCGGACTAGCGGGGATAGATACGCAGTATTTT. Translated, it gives CASDSGLAGIDTQYF.

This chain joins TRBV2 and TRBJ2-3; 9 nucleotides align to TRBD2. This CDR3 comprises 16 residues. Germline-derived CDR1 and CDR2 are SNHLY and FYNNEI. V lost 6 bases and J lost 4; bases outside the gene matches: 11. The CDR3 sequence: CASREGHGGGADTQYF. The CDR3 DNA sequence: TGTGCCAGCAGGGAGGGGCATGGCGGGGGGGCAGATACGCAGTATTTT.

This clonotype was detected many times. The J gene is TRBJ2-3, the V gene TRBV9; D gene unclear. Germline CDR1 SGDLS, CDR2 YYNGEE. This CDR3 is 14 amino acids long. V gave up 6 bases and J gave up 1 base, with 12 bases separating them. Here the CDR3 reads CASTPDLGTDTQYF. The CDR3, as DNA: TGTGCCAGCACCCCCGATTTAGGCACAGATACGCAGTATTTT.

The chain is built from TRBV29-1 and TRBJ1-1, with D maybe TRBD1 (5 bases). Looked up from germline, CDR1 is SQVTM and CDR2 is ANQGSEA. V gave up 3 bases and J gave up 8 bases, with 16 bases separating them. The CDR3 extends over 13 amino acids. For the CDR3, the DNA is TGCAGCGTTGAGGGGTCATCAGGGTCCGAAGCTTTCTTT. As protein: CSVEGSSGSEAFF.

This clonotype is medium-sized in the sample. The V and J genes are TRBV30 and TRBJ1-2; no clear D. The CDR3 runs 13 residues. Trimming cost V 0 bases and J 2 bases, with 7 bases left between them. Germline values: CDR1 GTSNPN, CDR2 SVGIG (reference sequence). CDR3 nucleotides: TGTGCCTGGAGTGTACGGGAAAACTATGGCTACACCTTC. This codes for CAWSVRENYGYTF.

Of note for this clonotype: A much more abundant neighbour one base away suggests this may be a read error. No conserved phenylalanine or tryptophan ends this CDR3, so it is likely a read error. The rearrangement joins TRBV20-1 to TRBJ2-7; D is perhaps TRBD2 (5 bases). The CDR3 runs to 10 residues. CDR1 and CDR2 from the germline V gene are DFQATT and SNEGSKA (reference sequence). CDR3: CMGSSYEQYL. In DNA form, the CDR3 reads TGCATGGGGAGTAGCTACGAGCAGTACTTA.

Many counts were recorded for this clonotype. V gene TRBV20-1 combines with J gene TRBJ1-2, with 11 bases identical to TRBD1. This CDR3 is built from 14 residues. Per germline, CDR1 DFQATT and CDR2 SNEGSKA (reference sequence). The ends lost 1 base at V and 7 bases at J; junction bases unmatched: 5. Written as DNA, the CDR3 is TGCAGTGCTAGAGTCCAGGGGACAGGGGGTGGCTACACCTTC. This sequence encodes CSARVQGTGGGYTF.

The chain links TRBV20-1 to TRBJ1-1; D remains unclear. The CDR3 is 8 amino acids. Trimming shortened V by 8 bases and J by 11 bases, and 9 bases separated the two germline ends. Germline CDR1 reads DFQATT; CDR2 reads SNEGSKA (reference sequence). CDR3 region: CSLGIAFF. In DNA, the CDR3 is TGCAGTCTCGGGATTGCTTTCTTT.

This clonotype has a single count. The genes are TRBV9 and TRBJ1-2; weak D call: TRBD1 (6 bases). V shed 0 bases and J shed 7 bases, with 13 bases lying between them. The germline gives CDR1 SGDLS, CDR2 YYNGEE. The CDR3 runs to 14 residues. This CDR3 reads CASSVAGDTAGYTF. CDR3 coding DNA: TGTGCCAGCAGCGTAGCAGGGGATACTGCTGGCTACACCTTC.

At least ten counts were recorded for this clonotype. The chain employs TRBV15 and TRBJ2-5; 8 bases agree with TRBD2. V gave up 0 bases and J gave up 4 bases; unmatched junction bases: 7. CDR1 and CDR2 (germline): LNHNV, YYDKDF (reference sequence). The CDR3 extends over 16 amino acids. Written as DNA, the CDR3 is TGTGCCACCAGCAGAGAACTAGCGGTCTATGGAGAGACCCAGTACTTC. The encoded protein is CATSRELAVYGETQYF.

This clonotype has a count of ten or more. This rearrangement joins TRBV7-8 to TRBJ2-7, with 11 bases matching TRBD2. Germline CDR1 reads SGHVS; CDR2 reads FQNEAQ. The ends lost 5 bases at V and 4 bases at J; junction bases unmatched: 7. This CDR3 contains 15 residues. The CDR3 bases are TGTGCCAGCAGCAAATCCGGGACTAGCGGTTACGAGCAGTACTTC. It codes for CASSKSGTSGYEQYF.

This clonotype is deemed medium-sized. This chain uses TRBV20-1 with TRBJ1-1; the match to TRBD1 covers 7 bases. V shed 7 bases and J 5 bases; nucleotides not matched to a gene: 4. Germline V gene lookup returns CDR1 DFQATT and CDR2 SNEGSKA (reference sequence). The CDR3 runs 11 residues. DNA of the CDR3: TGCAGTGTTCGACAGGGAACTGAAGCTTTCTTT. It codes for CSVRQGTEAFF.

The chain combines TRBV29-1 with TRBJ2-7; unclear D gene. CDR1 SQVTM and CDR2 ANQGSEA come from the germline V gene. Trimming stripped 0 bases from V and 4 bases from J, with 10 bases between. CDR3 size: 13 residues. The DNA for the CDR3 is TGCAGCGTTGAAGATTTTCCCAGGTACGAGCAGTACTTC. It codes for CSVEDFPRYEQYF.

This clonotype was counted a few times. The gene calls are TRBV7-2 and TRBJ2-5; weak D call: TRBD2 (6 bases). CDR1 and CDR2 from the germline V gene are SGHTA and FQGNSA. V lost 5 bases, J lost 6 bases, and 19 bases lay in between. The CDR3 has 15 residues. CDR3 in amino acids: CASSTHSSAVQTQYF. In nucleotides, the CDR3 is TGTGCCAGCAGCACCCACTCTAGCGCGGTACAGACCCAGTACTTC.

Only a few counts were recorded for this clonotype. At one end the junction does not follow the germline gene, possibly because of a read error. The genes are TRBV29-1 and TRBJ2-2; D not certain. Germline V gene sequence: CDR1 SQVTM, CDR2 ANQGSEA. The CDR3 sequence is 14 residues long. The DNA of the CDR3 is TGCAGCGCTGAAAGGACGAGGAACACCGGGGAGCTGTTTTTT. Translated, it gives CSAERTRNTGELFF.

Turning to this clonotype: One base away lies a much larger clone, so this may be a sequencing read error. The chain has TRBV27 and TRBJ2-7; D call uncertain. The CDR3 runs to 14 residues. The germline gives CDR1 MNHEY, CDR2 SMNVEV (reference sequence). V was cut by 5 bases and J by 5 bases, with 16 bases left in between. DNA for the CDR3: TGTGCCAGCAGTCTTGGTTTAGGTGCCGACGAGCAGTACTTC. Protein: CASSLGLGADEQYF.

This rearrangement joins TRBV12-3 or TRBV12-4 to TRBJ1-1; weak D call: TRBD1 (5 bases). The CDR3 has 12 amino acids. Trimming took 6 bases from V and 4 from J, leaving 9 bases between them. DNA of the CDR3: TGTGCCAGCAGGATAAGGGGCACTGAAGCTTTCTTT. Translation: CASRIRGTEAFF.

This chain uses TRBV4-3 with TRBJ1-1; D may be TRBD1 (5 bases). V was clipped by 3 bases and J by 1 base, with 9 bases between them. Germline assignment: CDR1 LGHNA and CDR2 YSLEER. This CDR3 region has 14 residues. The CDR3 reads CASSHSGRNTEAFF. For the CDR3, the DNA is TGCGCCAGCAGCCACTCGGGACGGAACACTGAAGCTTTCTTT.

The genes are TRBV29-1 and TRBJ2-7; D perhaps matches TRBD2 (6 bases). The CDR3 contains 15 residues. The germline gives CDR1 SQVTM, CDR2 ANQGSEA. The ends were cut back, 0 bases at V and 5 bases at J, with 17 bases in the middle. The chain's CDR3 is CSVEDYSGRKHEQYF. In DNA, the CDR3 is TGCAGCGTTGAAGACTATTCTGGGAGGAAGCACGAGCAGTACTTC.

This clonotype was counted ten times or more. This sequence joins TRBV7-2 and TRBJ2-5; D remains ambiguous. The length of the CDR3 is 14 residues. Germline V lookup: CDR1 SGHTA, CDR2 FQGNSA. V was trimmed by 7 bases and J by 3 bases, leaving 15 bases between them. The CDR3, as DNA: TGTGCCAGCACCAATGGCGCAGGAAAAGAGACCCAGTACTTC. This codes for CASTNGAGKETQYF.

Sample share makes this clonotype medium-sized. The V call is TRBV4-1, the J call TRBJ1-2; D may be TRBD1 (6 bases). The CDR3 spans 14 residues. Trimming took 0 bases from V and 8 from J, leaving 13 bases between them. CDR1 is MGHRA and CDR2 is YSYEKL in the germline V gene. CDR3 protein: CASSQDTGGGGYTF. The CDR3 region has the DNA TGCGCCAGCAGCCAAGATACGGGGGGGGGCGGCTACACCTTC.

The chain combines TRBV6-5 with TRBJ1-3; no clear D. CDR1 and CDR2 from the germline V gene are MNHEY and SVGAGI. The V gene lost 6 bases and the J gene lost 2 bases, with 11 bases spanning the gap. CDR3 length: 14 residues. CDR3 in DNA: TGTGCCAGCAGGGTAACAGAGACTGGAAACACCATATATTTT. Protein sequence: CASRVTETGNTIYF.